This is a list of T cell receptor beta chains from one sample in a study of blood T cell repertoires in COVID-19. Repertoires were generated with immunoSEQ multiplex PCR, while TCRdb's copy carries only in-frame clones and drops some. Of tens of thousands of clones in the sample, roughly 85% were seen once. Sequences were obtained from peripheral blood. These receptors were obtained from a man in his 60s with COVID-19, enrolled during active disease. Each CDR3 is given with its conserved first and last residue. The D gene is left open where the match is weak. Clone size appears in some rows only: once, few, many, or a class for an expanded clone.

j_gene | v_gene | abundance | d_gene | CDR3nt | CDR3aa
TRBJ1-2 | TRBV4-3 | once | - | TGCGCCAGCAGCCAAGCAGTGTACTATGGCTACACCTTC | CASSQAVYYGYTF
TRBJ1-6 | TRBV30 | few | - | TGTGCTTACCTCGGGGAGGGGCTTTCACCCCTCCACTTT | CAYLGEGLSPLHF
TRBJ1-4 | TRBV6-5 | once | - | TGTGCCAGCAGAGCGACAGCGACTAATGAAAAACTGTTTTTT | CASRATATNEKLFF
TRBJ2-7 | TRBV3-1/TRBV3-2 | - | TRBD2 | TGTGCCAGCAGCCACCAGACCGGGACTAGCATTCCGTACTTC | CASSHQTGTSIPYF
TRBJ1-1 | TRBV4-2 | - | - | TGTGCCAGCAGCCATTTAACCGGGAACACTGAAGCTTTCTTT | CASSHLTGNTEAFF
TRBJ1-3 | TRBV30 | - | - | TGTGCCTCCACAGGGTCCTCTGGAAACACCATATATTTT | CASTGSSGNTIYF
TRBJ2-1 | TRBV3-1/TRBV3-2 | - | - | TGTGCCAGCAGCCCCTTACGGAGCAATGAGCAGTTCTTC | CASSPLRSNEQFF
TRBJ2-7 | TRBV7-2 | - | - | TGTGCCAGCAGCGCCTCCCGAAACATGCGGTACGAGCAGTACTTC | CASSASRNMRYEQYF
TRBJ2-7 | TRBV28 | few | TRBD2 | TGTGCCAGCAGCCCGAGCGGGATGGGAGACGAGCAGTACTTC | CASSPSGMGDEQYF
TRBJ2-2 | TRBV13 | - | TRBD2 | TGTGCCAGCAGGTCCCCTAGCGGGACGAACACCGGGGAGCTGTTTTTT | CASRSPSGTNTGELFF
TRBJ1-4 | TRBV28 | - | TRBD1 | TGTGCCAGTAGACAGGGTATGAGCGCTAATGAAAAACTGTTTTTT | CASRQGMSANEKLFF
TRBJ2-4 | TRBV24-1 | - | - | TGTGCCACCAGTACCTCGACCGGAGATCCCAAAAACATTCAGTACTTC | CATSTSTGDPKNIQYF
TRBJ2-2 | TRBV19 | - | - | TGTGCCAGTAAGCACATCTGGGCCACCGGGGAGCTGTTTTTT | CASKHIWATGELFF
TRBJ1-1 | TRBV18 | - | - | TGTGCCAGCTTGTCAGGGGAATTCACTGAAGCTTTCTTT | CASLSGEFTEAFF
TRBJ1-2 | TRBV5-5 | few | TRBD1 | TGTGCCAGCGTCCGGGGACAGTCCAACTATGGCTACACCTTC | CASVRGQSNYGYTF
TRBJ2-5 | TRBV28 | - | TRBD1 | TGTGCCAGCAGTCCGGGGACAGAGAGAACCGAGACCCAGTACTTC | CASSPGTERTETQYF
TRBJ1-1 | TRBV19 | - | - | TGTGCCAGTAAAAAAGGGGGGGCCAACACTGAAGCTTTCTTT | CASKKGGANTEAFF
TRBJ2-1 | TRBV7-2 | - | TRBD2 | TGTGCCAGCAGCTATAGACTAGCGGCAAGGAATGAGCAGTTCTTC | CASSYRLAARNEQFF
TRBJ2-2 | TRBV28 | - | - | TGTGCCAGCAGTTCAGATATCCGGGAGCTGTTTTTT | CASSSDIRELFF
TRBJ2-7 | TRBV10-3 | - | - | TGTGCCATCAGCGCACGGAGCGAAGCTAGCGTTTCCTACGAGCAGTACTTC | CAISARSEASVSYEQYF
TRBJ2-7 | TRBV5-6 | - | - | TGTGCCAGCAGCTTATTGGACAGTCCTACCTACGAGCAGTACTTC | CASSLLDSPTYEQYF
TRBJ2-1 | TRBV7-2 | - | TRBD2 | TGTGCCAGCAGCCCCGAAACGACTAGCGGGAGGGCCGCGTTCTTC | CASSPETTSGRAAFF
TRBJ1-1 | TRBV11-2 | - | - | TGTGCCAGCAGCGCCCGACAGCACATGAACACTGAAGCTTTCTTT | CASSARQHMNTEAFF
TRBJ1-1 | TRBV7-2 | - | - | TGTGCCAGCAGCTTATCGCGGTTGAGCACTGAAGCTTTCTTT | CASSLSRLSTEAFF
TRBJ1-5 | TRBV19 | - | - | TGTGCCAGTAGTCCAGGGTACGGCAATCAGCCCCAGCATTTT | CASSPGYGNQPQHF
TRBJ1-1 | TRBV14 | - | - | TGTGCCAGCAGCCTTCGCCAGGGGACGAACACTGAAGCTTTCTTT | CASSLRQGTNTEAFF
TRBJ1-1 | TRBV5-1 | - | TRBD1 | TGCGCCAGCAGCTGGGGACAGGGGAAGAACACTGAAGCTTTCTTT | CASSWGQGKNTEAFF
TRBJ2-5 | TRBV29-1 | - | TRBD1 | TGCAGCGTTGAACCCGGACAGGAAGAGACCCAGTACTTC | CSVEPGQEETQYF
TRBJ1-5 | TRBV6-2/TRBV6-3 | - | - | TGTGCCAGCAGTACCGGACACTATAGCAATCAGCCCCAGCATTTT | CASSTGHYSNQPQHF